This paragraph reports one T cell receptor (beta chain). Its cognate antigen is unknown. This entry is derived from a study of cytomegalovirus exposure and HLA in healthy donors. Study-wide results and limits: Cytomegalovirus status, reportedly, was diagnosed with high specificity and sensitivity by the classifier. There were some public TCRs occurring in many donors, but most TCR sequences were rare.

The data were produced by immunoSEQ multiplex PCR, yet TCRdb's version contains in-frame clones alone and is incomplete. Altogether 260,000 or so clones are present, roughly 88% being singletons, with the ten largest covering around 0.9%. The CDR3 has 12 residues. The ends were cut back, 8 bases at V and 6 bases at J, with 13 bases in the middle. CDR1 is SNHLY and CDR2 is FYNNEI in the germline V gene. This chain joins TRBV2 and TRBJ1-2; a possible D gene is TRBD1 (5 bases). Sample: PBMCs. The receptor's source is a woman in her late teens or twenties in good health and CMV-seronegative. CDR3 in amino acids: CASAEQADGYTF. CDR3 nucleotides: TGTGCCAGCGCAGAACAGGCAGATGGCTACACCTTC.